The 18 T cell receptor beta chains in this list originate from one sample, sequenced in a study of CD8 T cells in Susac syndrome. Reverse transcription of roughly 0.45 to 1 ug RNA was performed with random hexamers. TCRdb itself ran the immunoSEQ multiplex PCR reads through MiXCR, one entry per CDR3 protein. The table lists about 180,000 distinct CDR3 sequences, 90% to 96% of them singletons. The sequencing input was CD4+ T cells from PBMCs. Receptors originate from a human donor with Susac syndrome.

The chain is built from TRBV29-1 and TRBJ1-1, with a possible D match to TRBD1 (5 bases). Germline V lookup: CDR1 SQVTM, CDR2 ANQGSEA. The CDR3 totals 12 residues. Trimming cost V 6 bases and J 5 bases, with 13 bases left between them. The CDR3 bases are TGCAGCGTCAGCAGGGTAGATACTGAAGCTTTCTTT. It yields the protein CSVSRVDTEAFF.

The J gene is TRBJ2-1, the V gene TRBV7-8; no reliable D call. V lost 2 bases and J lost 8, with 10 bases in between. The germline V gene encodes CDR1 SGHVS and CDR2 FQNEAQ. CDR3 length equals 13 residues. The CDR3 loop reads CASSLPRQDEQFF. The CDR3 nucleotides read TGTGCCAGCAGCTTACCGCGGCAGGATGAGCAGTTCTTC.

The chain is built from TRBV7-9 and TRBJ1-2; no clear D. CDR1 is SEHNR, CDR2 FQNEAQ, per germline (reference sequence). The CDR3 is 15 residues long. Trimming shortened V by 2 bases and J by 0 bases, and 10 bases separated the two germline ends. Written as DNA, the CDR3 is TGTGCCAGCAGCTTAAACTCCGTTTCTAACTATGGCTACACCTTC. Encoded protein: CASSLNSVSNYGYTF. Together with reference TRBV7-9 and TRBJ1-2, the CDR3 gives the full variable domain: DTGVSQNPRHKITKRGQNVTFRCDPISEHNRLYWYRQTLGQGPEFLTYFQNEAQLEKSRLLSDRFSAERPKGSFSTLEIQRTEQGDSAMYLCASSLNSVSNYGYTFGSGTRLTVV.

With regard to this clonotype: One junction end does not reproduce the germline sequence, and a read error may be involved. This chain links TRBV7-9 with TRBJ1-3, with TRBD1 identical over 8 bases. The CDR3 is 14 residues long. CDR1 and CDR2 (germline): SEHNR, FQNEAQ (reference sequence). The CDR3 nucleotides read TGTGCCGGCAGACAGGGGAGCTCTGGAAACACCATATATTTT. Its protein is CAGRQGSSGNTIYF.

The chain links TRBV20-1 to TRBJ2-7; D is undetermined. Per the germline V gene, CDR1 is DFQATT and CDR2 is SNEGSKA (reference sequence). This CDR3 contains 12 residues. The V and J ends lost 0 bases and 2 bases respectively, with 5 bases between them. The CDR3 nucleotides read TGCAGTGCTAGAGAGAAAGCCTACGAGCAGTACTTC. Residues: CSAREKAYEQYF.

The genes are TRBV20-1 and TRBJ2-3, with D possibly being TRBD1 or TRBD2 (6 bases each). Looked up from germline, CDR1 is DFQATT and CDR2 is SNEGSKA (reference sequence). The CDR3 consists of 15 residues. V lost 6 bases, J lost 2 bases, and 18 bases lay in between. In nucleotides, the CDR3 is TGCAGTGCACACCCCCACTCGGGGGCCACAGATACGCAGTATTTT. This codes for CSAHPHSGATDTQYF.

The chain recombines TRBV15 with TRBJ2-5; 7 bases match TRBD1. This CDR3 has 13 residues. The V gene's germline CDR1 is LNHNV and CDR2 YYDKDF (reference sequence). Unmatched junction bases numbered 6, after V lost 8 bases and J lost 3 bases. CDR3 residues: CATRLGTEETQYF. Here the CDR3 DNA reads TGTGCCACCCGACTCGGGACAGAAGAGACCCAGTACTTC.

The table lists this clonotype with a count of one. The chain joins TRBV3-1 to TRBJ1-2; 7 positions match TRBD1. Germline CDR1 reads LGHDT; CDR2 reads YNNKEL (reference sequence). The CDR3 length is 15 residues. V trimming: 4 bases; J trimming: 9 bases; junction bases outside the gene matches: 14. CDR3 protein: CASSLHSAPGQSYTF. For the CDR3, the DNA is TGTGCCAGCAGCCTACACTCTGCCCCGGGACAGAGCTACACCTTC. Filled out from reference TRBV3-1 and TRBJ1-2, the complete variable domain reads DTAVSQTPKYLVTQMGNDKSIKCEQNLGHDTMYWYKQDSKKFLKIMFSYNNKELIINETVPNRFSPKSPDKAHLNLHINSLELGDSAVYFCASSLHSAPGQSYTFGSGTRLTVV.

J is TRBJ1-5 and V is TRBV4-1; D is possibly TRBD1 (5 bases). The CDR3 consists of 15 residues. Germline V gives CDR1 MGHRA, CDR2 YSYEKL. Trimming removed 4 bases at V and 4 bases at J, with 14 bases between. The CDR3 coding sequence is TGCGCCAGCAGCCCCGGGGCAGGGAGGAATCAGCCCCAGCATTTT. Protein product: CASSPGAGRNQPQHF.

This clonotype is a singleton in its sample. The rearrangement joins TRBV4-3 to TRBJ1-3; D gene ambiguous. Deletions cut 1 base from V and 0 bases from J, with 4 bases between. This CDR3 comprises 14 residues. Germline lookup yields CDR1 LGHNA and CDR2 YSLEER. CDR3 in amino acids: CASSQGDSGNTIYF. The CDR3 DNA reads as TGCGCCAGCAGCCAAGGGGACTCTGGAAACACCATATATTTT.

The chain uses TRBV19 and TRBJ2-6, with D maybe TRBD1 (5 bases). The CDR3 covers 16 residues. Per the germline V gene, CDR1 is LNHDA and CDR2 is SQIVND (reference sequence). V lost 8 bases and J lost 0, with 14 bases in between. The CDR3 coding sequence is TGTGCCAGTGCTGGCAGGGTCCTCTCTGGGGCCAACGTCCTGACTTTC. This encodes CASAGRVLSGANVLTF.

This chain uses TRBV6-1 with TRBJ2-7; TRBD1 is a possible D gene (6 bases). The V gene lost 10 bases and the J gene lost 4 bases, with 17 bases spanning the gap. The CDR3 spans 13 residues. Germline assignment: CDR1 MNHNS and CDR2 SASEGT. Written as DNA, the CDR3 is TGTGCCACCCGGCCAGGGGCTACGTACGAGCAGTACGTC. Protein product: CATRPGATYEQYV.

This rearrangement joins TRBV20-1 to TRBJ1-5; D remains ambiguous. The CDR3 consists of 13 residues. With 3 bases removed from V and 3 bases from J, the gap between germline ends came to 9 bases. In germline, CDR1 is DFQATT, CDR2 SNEGSKA (reference sequence). CDR3 sequence: CSARWHSNQPQHF. The CDR3 coding sequence is TGCAGTGCTAGGTGGCATTCCAATCAGCCCCAGCATTTT.

The rearrangement joins TRBV20-1 to TRBJ2-5; possibly TRBD2 for D (6 bases). Germline assignment: CDR1 DFQATT and CDR2 SNEGSKA (reference sequence). Between the trimmed V and J ends, which lost 4 bases and 2 bases, there was a span of 8 bases. This CDR3 has 12 amino acids. This CDR3 is CSATLAQETQYF. The CDR3 nucleotides are TGCAGTGCTACTCTAGCGCAAGAGACCCAGTACTTC.

The chain couples TRBV7-9 to TRBJ2-6, with D unresolved. This CDR3 has 15 residues. Germline V gives CDR1 SEHNR, CDR2 FQNEAQ (reference sequence). V was cut by 4 bases and J by 0 bases, with 7 bases left in between. The CDR3 spells CASSWTGSGANVLTF. The CDR3 bases are TGTGCCAGCAGCTGGACGGGCTCTGGGGCCAACGTCCTGACTTTC.

The chain uses TRBV28 and TRBJ2-2; 7 positions match TRBD1. This CDR3 has 13 amino acids. Losses at the gene ends were 4 bases for V and 7 bases for J; bases not matched to a gene: 3. Looked up from germline, CDR1 is MDHEN and CDR2 is SYDVKM. The CDR3 nucleotides read TGTGCCAGCAGTTCGACAGGGATCGGGGAGCTGTTTTTT. It is translated as CASSSTGIGELFF.

The chain combines TRBV7-3 with TRBJ2-1; TRBD2 matches 11 bases. The ends lost 6 bases at V and 7 bases at J; junction bases unmatched: 14. The CDR3 loop spans 17 amino acids. Per the germline V gene, CDR1 is SGHTA and CDR2 is FQGTGA. The CDR3 region is CASSLGSASGGWNEQFF. CDR3 sequence (DNA): TGTGCCAGCAGTTTGGGGTCCGCTAGCGGGGGGTGGAATGAGCAGTTCTTC. The full variable domain, rest sourced from reference TRBV7-3 and TRBJ2-1, is GAGVSQTPSNKVTEKGKYVELRCDPISGHTALYWYRQSLGQGPEFLIYFQGTGAADDSGLPNDRFFAVRPEGSVSTLKIQRTERGDSAVYLCASSLGSASGGWNEQFFGPGTRLTVL.

The CDR3 DNA sequence: TGTGCCAGCAGCCTGACTAGCGGGAGATATGAGCAGTTCTTC. This codes for CASSLTSGRYEQFF. This chain connects TRBV12-3 or TRBV12-4 to TRBJ2-1, with 12 bases identical to TRBD2. The length of the CDR3 is 14 residues. V shed 6 bases, J shed 8 bases, and the junction held 5 bases outside the gene matches.